These 22 T cell receptor beta chains came from one sample sequenced in a study of glioma-infiltrating T cells. TCR alpha and beta CDR3 regions were amplified from RNA using iRepertoire nested multiplex PCR. TCRdb independently ran MiXCR on the multiplex PCR reads; one entry per CDR3 protein. The data contain approximately 190,000 distinct CDR3 sequences, over 30% of them seen just once; the ten biggest clones take up 20% to 25%. Sequencing used glioma tissue, nonneoplastic brain tissue, or PBMCs (not recorded which). The receptor source for this set is a human donor with low-grade glioma or glioblastoma, undergoing nonglioma brain surgery, or in good health (not recorded which).

The gene calls are TRBV6-1 and TRBJ2-1, with D perhaps assigned TRBD1 or TRBD2 (5 bases each). This CDR3 is 16 amino acids long. Trimming took 5 bases from V and 5 from J, leaving 19 bases between them. Germline CDR1 and CDR2: MNHNS and SASEGT. This CDR3 reads CASSPTTSRRDNEQFF. The DNA of the CDR3 is TGTGCCAGCAGTCCGACAACTAGTCGCAGGGACAATGAGCAGTTCTTC.

This clonotype was detected ten times or more. V is TRBV27 and J is TRBJ2-1, with 13 bases identical to TRBD2. With V trimmed by 5 bases and J by 8 bases, 9 bases remained unmatched. CDR1 MNHEY and CDR2 SMNVEV come from the germline V gene (reference sequence). The CDR3 consists of 16 residues. The CDR3 loop reads CASSLLLAGGPHEQFF. The CDR3 DNA is TGTGCCAGCAGTCTCCTACTAGCGGGAGGGCCACATGAGCAGTTCTTC.

This clonotype was seen many times. CDR3 sequence: CASSFGQYNEQFF. In DNA form, the CDR3 reads TGTGCCAGCAGCTTTGGACAATACAATGAGCAGTTCTTC. The V gene is TRBV5-4, the J gene TRBJ2-1, with D tentatively TRBD1 (5 bases). The CDR3 consists of 13 residues. Trimming took 2 bases from V and 4 from J, leaving 7 bases between them. Germline V CDR1 and CDR2: SGHNT, YYREEE (reference sequence).

This rearrangement joins TRBV5-1 to TRBJ2-7; D tentatively reads TRBD1 or TRBD2 (5 bases each). Germline V CDR1 and CDR2: SGHRS, YFSETQ. With 6 bases removed from V and 2 bases from J, the gap between germline ends came to 15 bases. This CDR3 is 14 amino acids long. CDR3 bases: TGCGCCAGCACCGCAGGGTCCGGGGCCTACGAGCAGTACTTC. This codes for CASTAGSGAYEQYF.

Ten or more counts support this clonotype. The rearrangement joins TRBV20-1 to TRBJ2-3; D may correspond to TRBD1 or TRBD2 (5 bases each). With 2 bases removed from V and 6 bases from J, the gap between germline ends came to 9 bases. CDR3 length: 12 residues. Germline-derived CDR1 and CDR2 are DFQATT and SNEGSKA (reference sequence). CDR3 amino acids: CSARQGDDTQYF. The CDR3 DNA reads as TGCAGTGCTAGACAGGGAGATGATACGCAGTATTTT.

Ten or more counts support this clonotype. The chain couples TRBV4-3 to TRBJ2-1; 9 nucleotides line up with TRBD2. The germline CDR1 and CDR2 sequences are LGHNA and YSLEER. CDR3 size: 17 residues. The junction had 5 bases not matched to a gene; V was cut back by 1 base and J by 1 base. The CDR3 region is CASSQVVSGRSYNEQFF. The CDR3 region has the DNA TGCGCCAGCAGCCAAGTAGTTAGCGGGAGATCCTACAATGAGCAGTTCTTC.

Many counts were recorded for this clonotype. This chain connects TRBV3-1 to TRBJ1-5; possibly TRBD1 for D (5 bases). Germline CDR1 reads LGHDT; CDR2 reads YNNKEL (reference sequence). The CDR3 is 13 residues long. Trimming left V 1 base short and J 9 bases short, with 10 bases between. The CDR3 reads CASSQGTGRPQHF. The CDR3 region has the DNA TGTGCCAGCAGCCAAGGCACAGGTCGGCCCCAGCATTTT.

This clonotype was seen repeatedly, ten times or more. This chain joins TRBV2 and TRBJ2-3, with D perhaps matching TRBD2 (6 bases). CDR3 length: 15 amino acids. Germline V gives CDR1 SNHLY, CDR2 FYNNEI. With 7 bases removed from V and 4 bases from J, the gap between germline ends came to 18 bases. The CDR3 sequence is CASNGEARRADTQYF. In nucleotides, the CDR3 is TGTGCCAGCAATGGGGAGGCACGGCGGGCAGATACGCAGTATTTT.

This clonotype was counted only a few times. The chain is built from TRBV7-9 and TRBJ2-7, with D maybe TRBD2 (6 bases). The CDR3 loop spans 16 amino acids. Germline assignment: CDR1 SEHNR and CDR2 FQNEAQ (reference sequence). Trimming stripped 5 bases from V and 1 base from J, with 18 bases between. CDR3 protein: CASSRLGAGSSYEQYF. As DNA, the CDR3 is TGTGCCAGCAGCCGACTTGGAGCGGGCTCTTCCTACGAGCAGTACTTC.

This clonotype was recorded many times. J is TRBJ1-2 and V is TRBV20-1, with a weak D call TRBD1 (6 bases). Trimming shortened V by 5 bases and J by 5 bases, and 18 bases separated the two germline ends. CDR1 is DFQATT and CDR2 is SNEGSKA in the germline V gene (reference sequence). The CDR3 runs to 14 residues. The CDR3 region has the DNA TGCAGTGCTGGTACAGGGAACCTTGGATATGGCTACACCTTC. Translation: CSAGTGNLGYGYTF.

Ten or more counts support this clonotype. This rearrangement joins TRBV7-9 to TRBJ2-7, with D perhaps TRBD1 or TRBD2 (5 bases each). The V gene's germline CDR1 is SEHNR and CDR2 FQNEAQ (reference sequence). V was trimmed by 5 bases and J by 8 bases, leaving 10 bases between them. This CDR3 region has 11 residues. The CDR3 DNA reads as TGTGCCAGCAGCAACCAGGGACAGCAGTACTTC. It is translated as CASSNQGQQYF.

This clonotype was seen ten or more times. The genes are TRBV7-6 and TRBJ1-2, with D possibly matching TRBD1 (5 bases). Trimming stripped 5 bases from V and 4 bases from J, with 20 bases between. The CDR3 is 16 residues long. Germline values: CDR1 SGHVS, CDR2 FNYEAQ. CDR3 region: CASSPQQVSGLYGYTF. DNA of the CDR3: TGTGCCAGCAGCCCGCAACAGGTGTCAGGGCTCTATGGCTACACCTTC.

This clonotype occurred once. With a much larger clone just one base away, this may be a read error. This chain links TRBV19 with TRBJ1-2; tentatively, D is TRBD1 (6 bases). Germline V gene sequence: CDR1 LNHDA, CDR2 SQIVND (reference sequence). The CDR3 is 14 residues long. The germline V and J ends were trimmed by 7 bases and 3 bases, with 15 bases remaining between them. The CDR3 region is CASIPVDSDYGYTF. For the CDR3, the DNA is TGTGCCAGTATCCCAGTGGACAGCGACTATGGCTACACCTTC.

This clonotype was detected many times. The CDR3 DNA is TGCAGTGCCCCGGACAGGGGGGATTCTGAAGCTTTCTTT. Its protein is CSAPDRGDSEAFF. The chain links TRBV20-1 to TRBJ1-1; 10 bases fit TRBD1. J gave up 6 bases and V 6 bases, and 7 bases lay outside the gene matches. This CDR3 is 13 amino acids long. In germline, CDR1 is DFQATT, CDR2 SNEGSKA (reference sequence).

Ten or more counts support this clonotype. The chain carries TRBV6-6 and TRBJ2-3, with D perhaps TRBD2 (5 bases). Per the germline V gene, CDR1 is MNHNY and CDR2 is SVGAGI (reference sequence). This CDR3 has 14 residues. V lost 0 bases and J lost 2, with 6 bases in between. CDR3 loop: CASSYSRATDTQYF. As DNA, the CDR3 is TGTGCCAGCAGTTACTCGCGGGCCACAGATACGCAGTATTTT.

This clonotype was observed a few times. The chain has TRBV30 and TRBJ2-7; no firm D call. Trimming stripped 0 bases from V and 7 bases from J, with 13 bases between. This CDR3 has 13 amino acids. The germline V gene encodes CDR1 GTSNPN and CDR2 SVGIG (reference sequence). The CDR3 DNA follows: TGTGCCTGGAGTGTAGGGCCCCACGTTGAGCAGTACTTC. It specifies CAWSVGPHVEQYF.

There are many counts of this clonotype. CDR3: CASSQSWDRVSGYTF. The CDR3 coding sequence is TGTGCCAGCAGCCAGTCTTGGGACAGGGTCAGTGGCTACACCTTC. The gene calls are TRBV4-2 and TRBJ1-2; 9 positions match TRBD1. Germline loops: CDR1 LGHNA, CDR2 YNFKEQ. The ends lost 3 bases at V and 7 bases at J; junction bases unmatched: 9. CDR3 length equals 15 residues.

This clonotype was picked up many times. CDR3 loop: CATSGDSYEQYF. CDR3 bases: TGTGCCACTAGCGGGGACTCCTACGAGCAGTACTTC. The chain carries TRBV10-3 and TRBJ2-7, with TRBD2 matching over 9 bases. V lost 10 bases to trimming and J lost 0 bases; unmatched junction nucleotides: 1. CDR3 length equals 12 residues. Germline CDR1 and CDR2: ENHRY and SYGVKD.

This chain uses TRBV5-4 with TRBJ2-2; 9 bases align to TRBD2. With 2 bases clipped from V and 0 bases from J, the junction kept 2 bases outside the gene matches. This CDR3 is built from 16 residues. Germline CDR1 SGHNT, CDR2 YYREEE (reference sequence). The CDR3 region has the DNA TGTGCCAGCAGCTTCCAGCGGGGGGCGAACACCGGGGAGCTGTTTTTT. Protein product: CASSFQRGANTGELFF.

This chain joins TRBV5-1 and TRBJ2-7; TRBD1 might be the D (6 bases). The CDR3 has 15 residues. Germline lookup yields CDR1 SGHRS and CDR2 YFSETQ. Trimming shortened V by 3 bases and J by 0 bases, and 13 bases separated the two germline ends. CDR3 region: CASSYPTGHSYEQYF. For the CDR3, the DNA is TGCGCCAGCAGCTACCCGACAGGCCACTCCTACGAGCAGTACTTC. The whole variable domain, remainder taken from reference TRBV5-1 and TRBJ2-7, is KAGVTQTPRYLIKTRGQQVTLSCSPISGHRSVSWYQQTPGQGLQFLFEYFSETQRNKGNFPGRFSGRQFSNSRSEMNVSTLELGDSALYLCASSYPTGHSYEQYFGPGTRLTVT.

On this clonotype: A clone one base away is much larger, so this may be a read error. The rearrangement joins TRBV7-6 to TRBJ1-2, with a weak D call TRBD1 (5 bases). CDR3 size: 13 residues. V gave up 1 base and J gave up 10 bases, with 13 bases separating them. CDR1 and CDR2 from the germline V gene are SGHVS and FNYEAQ. Written as DNA, the CDR3 is TGTGCCAGCAGCTTAGACGGGGCCGGGGTCTACACCTTC. The encoded protein is CASSLDGAGVYTF.

The chain links TRBV7-6 to TRBJ2-7; a possible D gene is TRBD2 (5 bases). Germline CDR1 reads SGHVS; CDR2 reads FNYEAQ. The CDR3 sequence is 11 residues long. CDR3 protein: CVSSLSGEQYF. Written as DNA, the CDR3 is TGTGTTAGCAGCTTAAGCGGCGAGCAGTACTTC.